The sequence of this T cell receptor (beta chain) was determined in a study of blood T cell repertoires in COVID-19. Study at large: COVID-19 samples collected from the United States, Italy and Spain covered acute and convalescent phases. T cells, B-cell-depleted T cells, or PBMCs supplied cDNA or gDNA.

Per germline, CDR1 ENHRY and CDR2 SYGVKD. CDR3 length: 15 residues. Trimming cost V 5 bases and J 4 bases; bases outside gene matches: 3. Sequencing used immunoSEQ multiplex PCR; TCRdb keeps in-frame clones, though not all of them. The sample shows about 130,000 clones, 70% to 80% of them seen only once. The rearrangement links TRBV10-3 to TRBJ1-6; 9 bases are a match to TRBD1. The source of this sequence is a woman in her 70s with COVID-19, enrolled during active disease. Sequenced sample: peripheral blood. The DNA for the CDR3 is TGTGCCATCAGTACAGGGGGCGCGTATAATTCACCCCTCCACTTT. This translates into CAISTGGAYNSPLHF.